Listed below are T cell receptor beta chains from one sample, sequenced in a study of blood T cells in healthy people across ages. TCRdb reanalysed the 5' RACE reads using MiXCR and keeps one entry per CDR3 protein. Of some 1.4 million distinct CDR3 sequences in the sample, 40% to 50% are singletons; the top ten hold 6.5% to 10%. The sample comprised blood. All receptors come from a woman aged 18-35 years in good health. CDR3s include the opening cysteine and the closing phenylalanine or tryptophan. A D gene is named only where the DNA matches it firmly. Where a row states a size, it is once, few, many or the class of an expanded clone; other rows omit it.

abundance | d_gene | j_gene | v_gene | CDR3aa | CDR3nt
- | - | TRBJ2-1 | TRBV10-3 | CAISESVSYNEQFF | TGTGCCATCAGTGAGTCTGTGTCTTACAATGAGCAGTTCTTC
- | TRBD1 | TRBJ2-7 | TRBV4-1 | CASSQATGGNEQYF | TGCGCCAGCAGCCAAGCGACAGGGGGCAACGAGCAGTACTTC
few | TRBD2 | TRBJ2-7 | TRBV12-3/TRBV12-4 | CASSSQVSGNSYEQYF | TGTGCCAGCAGTTCCCAGGTTAGCGGGAACTCCTACGAGCAGTACTTC
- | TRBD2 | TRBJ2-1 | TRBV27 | CASTRDRTSGYNEQFF | TGTGCCAGCACACGGGACAGGACTAGCGGGTACAATGAGCAGTTCTTC
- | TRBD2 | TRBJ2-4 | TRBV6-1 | CASRGTSGRAAKNIQYF | TGTGCCAGCAGGGGGACTAGCGGGAGAGCGGCCAAAAACATTCAGTACTTC
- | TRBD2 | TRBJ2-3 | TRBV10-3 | CAISESPASGGSTDTQYF | TGTGCCATCAGTGAGTCGCCTGCTAGCGGGGGAAGCACAGATACGCAGTATTTT
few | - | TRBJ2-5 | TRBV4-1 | CASSLYPGPAIDEQYF | TGCGCCAGCAGCCTTTATCCGGGCCCAGCCATCGATGAGCAGTACTTC
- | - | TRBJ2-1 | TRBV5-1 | CAGSRDRSYNEQFF | TGCGCCGGCAGCCGGGACCGATCGTACAATGAGCAGTTCTTC
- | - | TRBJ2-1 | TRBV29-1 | CSVEKRVNEQFF | TGCAGCGTTGAGAAAAGGGTGAATGAGCAGTTCTTC
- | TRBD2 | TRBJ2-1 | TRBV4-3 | CASSQDWGLAGEPQDNEQFF | TGCGCCAGCAGCCAAGATTGGGGACTAGCGGGGGAACCACAGGACAATGAGCAGTTCTTC
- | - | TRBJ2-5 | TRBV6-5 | CASSYRVGQGGGETQYF | TGTGCCAGCAGTTATAGGGTCGGGCAGGGTGGAGGAGAGACCCAGTACTTC
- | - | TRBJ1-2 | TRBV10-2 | CASSDGLLYGYTF | TGCGCCAGCAGTGACGGACTCCTCTATGGCTACACCTTC
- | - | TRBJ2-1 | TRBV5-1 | CASSRGSFGGPSYNEQFF | TGCGCCAGCAGCCGAGGTTCGTTCGGGGGTCCATCCTACAATGAGCAGTTCTTC
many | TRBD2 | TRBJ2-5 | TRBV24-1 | CATSDRTSVQETQYF | TGTGCCACCAGTGACCGGACTAGCGTCCAAGAGACCCAGTACTTC
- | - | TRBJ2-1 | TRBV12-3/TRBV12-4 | CASSLGELGDPYNEQFF | TGTGCCAGCAGTTTAGGTGAACTGGGGGATCCTTACAATGAGCAGTTCTTC
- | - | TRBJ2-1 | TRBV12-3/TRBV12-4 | CASSSPPSYNEQFF | TGTGCCAGCAGTTCCCCCCCTTCCTACAATGAGCAGTTCTTC
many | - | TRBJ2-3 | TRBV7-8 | CASSLLQDTDTQYF | TGTGCCAGCAGCTTACTCCAGGACACAGATACGCAGTATTTT
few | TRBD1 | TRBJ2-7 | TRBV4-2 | CASSQGDSNTYEQYF | TGTGCCAGCAGCCAAGGGGACAGTAATACCTACGAGCAGTACTTC
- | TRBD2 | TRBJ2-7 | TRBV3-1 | CASSHNPGLAGRAYEQYF | TGTGCCAGCAGCCACAACCCGGGACTAGCGGGCCGAGCCTACGAGCAGTACTTC
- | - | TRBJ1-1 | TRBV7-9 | CASSLNYRIGAFF | TGTGCCAGCAGCTTAAATTATCGCATCGGAGCTTTCTTT
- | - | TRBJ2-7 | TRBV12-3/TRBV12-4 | CASAGLVYNEQYF | TGTGCCAGCGCCGGGCTAGTCTACAACGAGCAGTACTTC
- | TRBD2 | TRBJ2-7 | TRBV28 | CASRSRGGTSSYEQYF | TGTGCCAGCAGGAGTCGCGGGGGGACGAGCTCCTACGAGCAGTACTTC
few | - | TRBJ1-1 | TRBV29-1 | CSVQGVMNTEAFF | TGCAGCGTCCAAGGCGTCATGAACACTGAAGCTTTCTTT
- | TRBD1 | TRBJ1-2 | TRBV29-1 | CSVHGPGQGQDGYTF | TGCAGCGTTCACGGGCCGGGACAGGGCCAAGATGGCTACACCTTC
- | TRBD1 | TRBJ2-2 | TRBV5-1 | CASSARGQLAGELFF | TGCGCCAGCAGCGCCCGGGGACAGTTGGCCGGGGAGCTGTTTTTT
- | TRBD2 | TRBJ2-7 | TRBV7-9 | CASSLVGGSEQYF | TGTGCCAGCAGCTTAGTGGGGGGGTCCGAGCAGTACTTC
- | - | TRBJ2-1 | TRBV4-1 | CASSQVLARNEQFF | TGCGCCAGCAGCCAAGTTTTGGCGAGGAATGAGCAGTTCTTC
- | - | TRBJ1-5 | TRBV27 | CASSSLASDQPQHF | TGTGCCAGCAGTTCCCTCGCTTCTGATCAGCCCCAGCATTTT
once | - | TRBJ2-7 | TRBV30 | CAWSYGVASYEQYF | TGTGCCTGGAGTTATGGGGTCGCCTCCTACGAGCAGTACTTC
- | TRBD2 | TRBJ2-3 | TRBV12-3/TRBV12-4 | CASTQRGGLTDTQYF | TGTGCCAGCACCCAGCGGGGGGGACTTACAGATACGCAGTATTTT
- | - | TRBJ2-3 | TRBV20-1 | CSAESGALTDTQYF | TGCAGTGCTGAATCGGGGGCCCTCACAGATACGCAGTATTTT
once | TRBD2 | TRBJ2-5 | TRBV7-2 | CASSPLGGSGETQYF | TGTGCCAGCAGCCCATTGGGCGGGAGTGGGGAGACCCAGTACTTC
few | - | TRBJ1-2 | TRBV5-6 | CASSPVETPRYTF | TGTGCCAGCAGCCCGGTTGAGACACCCCGCTACACCTTC
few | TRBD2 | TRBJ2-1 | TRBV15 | CATSKDASGAYNEQFF | TGTGCCACCAGTAAGGACGCTAGCGGGGCCTACAATGAGCAGTTCTTC
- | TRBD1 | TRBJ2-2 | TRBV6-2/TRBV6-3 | CASRTTGERAGELFF | TGTGCCAGCAGAACGACAGGGGAAAGGGCCGGGGAGCTGTTTTTT
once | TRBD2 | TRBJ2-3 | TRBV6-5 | CASRKAGVTDTQYF | TGTGCCAGCAGAAAAGCGGGAGTCACAGATACGCAGTATTTT
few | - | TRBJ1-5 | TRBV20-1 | CSALEGKSNQPQHF | TGCAGTGCCCTTGAGGGGAAAAGCAATCAGCCCCAGCATTTT
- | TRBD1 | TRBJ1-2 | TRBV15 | CATSRMKDRASGYTF | TGTGCCACCAGCAGGATGAAGGACAGGGCATCGGGCTACACCTTC
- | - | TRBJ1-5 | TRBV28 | CASSWGGGRNQPQHF | TGTGCCAGCAGTTGGGGGGGGGGTAGAAATCAGCCCCAGCATTTT
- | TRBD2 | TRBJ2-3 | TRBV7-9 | CASSSLRAAGDTDTQYF | TGTGCCAGCAGCTCCCTAAGAGCAGCGGGAGATACAGATACGCAGTATTTT
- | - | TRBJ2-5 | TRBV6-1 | CASSGRRAETQYF | TGTGCCAGCAGTGGTCGCCGGGCGGAGACCCAGTACTTC
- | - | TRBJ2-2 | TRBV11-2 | CASQTSPTGELFF | TGTGCCAGCCAGACCTCCCCCACCGGGGAGCTGTTTTTT
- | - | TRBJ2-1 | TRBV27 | CASSQTTGETQFF | TGTGCCAGCAGTCAAACAACGGGAGAGACCCAGTTCTTC
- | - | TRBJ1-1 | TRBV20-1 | CSAATATAYEAFF | TGCAGTGCGGCGACAGCAACCGCCTATGAAGCTTTCTTT
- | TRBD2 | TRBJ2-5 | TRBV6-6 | CASRGTNGGQETQYF | TGTGCCAGCAGAGGGACTAACGGGGGTCAAGAGACCCAGTACTTC
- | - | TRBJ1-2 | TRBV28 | CASTPGGGRYGYTF | TGTGCCAGCACCCCCGGGGGGGGCCGGTATGGCTACACCTTC
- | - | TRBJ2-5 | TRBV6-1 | CASTGLYQETQYF | TGTGCCAGCACTGGTCTCTACCAAGAGACCCAGTACTTC
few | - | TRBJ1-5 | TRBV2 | CASSDWQYSNQPQHF | TGTGCCAGCAGTGATTGGCAGTATAGCAATCAGCCCCAGCATTTT
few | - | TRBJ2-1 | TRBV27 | CASRRLDEQFF | TGTGCCAGCAGACGTTTGGATGAGCAGTTCTTC
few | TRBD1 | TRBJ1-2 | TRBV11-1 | CASSLALGTGAGYGYTF | TGTGCCAGCAGCTTAGCGCTCGGGACAGGGGCCGGCTATGGCTACACCTTC
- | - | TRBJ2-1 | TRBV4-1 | CASSPLGRTYNEQFF | TGCGCCAGCAGCCCCCTGGGGCGGACCTACAATGAGCAGTTCTTC
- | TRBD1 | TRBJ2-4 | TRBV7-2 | CASSLGWGTGRAKNIQYF | TGTGCCAGCAGCTTAGGATGGGGGACAGGGCGAGCCAAAAACATTCAGTACTTC
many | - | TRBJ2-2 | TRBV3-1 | CASSLQGGTGELFF | TGTGCCAGCAGTTTGCAGGGGGGTACCGGGGAGCTGTTTTTT
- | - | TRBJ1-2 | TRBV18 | CASSPPGQDYGYTF | TGTGCCAGCTCACCACCGGGGCAGGACTATGGCTACACCTTC